This TCR beta chain was profiled in a study of shared clonotypes between healthy human individuals. To note about this clone: The target antigen is unknown.

The study's findings and limits: Clonotype sharing across four donors was observed for roughly 5% of naive CD4 clonotypes.

Repertoires were generated with immunoSEQ multiplex PCR, while TCRdb's copy carries only in-frame clones and drops some. The data hold approximately 620,000 clones, with around 97% observed a single time. This receptor was identified in a woman in her twenties or thirties in good health. Sequenced sample: naive CD4+ T cells sorted from blood. Subset reported: CD45RA+ positively selected.

The CDR3 DNA follows: TGTGCCTGCCGGGACACAACTAATGAAAAACTGTTTTTT. Translating it yields CACRDTTNEKLFF. The rearrangement joins TRBV30 to TRBJ1-4, with D possibly TRBD1 on 6 matching bases. V was cut by 6 bases and J by 0 bases, with 8 bases left in between. The CDR3 spans 13 residues. In germline, CDR1 is GTSNPN, CDR2 SVGIG (reference sequence).